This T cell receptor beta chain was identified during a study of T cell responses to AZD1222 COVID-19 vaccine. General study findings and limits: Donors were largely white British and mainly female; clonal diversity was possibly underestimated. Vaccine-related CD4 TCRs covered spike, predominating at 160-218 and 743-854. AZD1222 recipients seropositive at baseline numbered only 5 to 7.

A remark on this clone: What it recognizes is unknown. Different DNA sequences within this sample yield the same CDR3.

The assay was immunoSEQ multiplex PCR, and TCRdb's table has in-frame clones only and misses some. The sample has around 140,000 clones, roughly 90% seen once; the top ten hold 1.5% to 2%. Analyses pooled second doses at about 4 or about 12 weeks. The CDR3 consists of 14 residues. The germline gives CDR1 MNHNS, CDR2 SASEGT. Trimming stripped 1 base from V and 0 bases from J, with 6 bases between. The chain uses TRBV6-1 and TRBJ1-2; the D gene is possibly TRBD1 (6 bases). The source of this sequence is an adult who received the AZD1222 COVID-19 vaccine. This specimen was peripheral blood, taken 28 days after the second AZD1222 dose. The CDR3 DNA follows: TGTGCCAGCAGTGAAGGGACAGCTAACTATGGCTACACCTTC. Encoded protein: CASSEGTANYGYTF.